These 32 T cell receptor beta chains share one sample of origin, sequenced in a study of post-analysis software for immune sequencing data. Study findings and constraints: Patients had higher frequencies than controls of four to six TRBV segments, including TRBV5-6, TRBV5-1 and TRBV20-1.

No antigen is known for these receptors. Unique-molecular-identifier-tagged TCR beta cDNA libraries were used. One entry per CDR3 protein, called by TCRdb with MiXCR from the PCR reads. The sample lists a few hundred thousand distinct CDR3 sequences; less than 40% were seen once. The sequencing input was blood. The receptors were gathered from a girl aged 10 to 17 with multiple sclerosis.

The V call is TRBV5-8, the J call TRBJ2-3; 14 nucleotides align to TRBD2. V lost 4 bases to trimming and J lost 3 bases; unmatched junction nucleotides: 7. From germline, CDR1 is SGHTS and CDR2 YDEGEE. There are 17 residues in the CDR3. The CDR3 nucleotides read TGTGCCAGCAGCCCAGGGACTAGCGGGGGATCGACAGATACGCAGTATTTT. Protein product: CASSPGTSGGSTDTQYF.

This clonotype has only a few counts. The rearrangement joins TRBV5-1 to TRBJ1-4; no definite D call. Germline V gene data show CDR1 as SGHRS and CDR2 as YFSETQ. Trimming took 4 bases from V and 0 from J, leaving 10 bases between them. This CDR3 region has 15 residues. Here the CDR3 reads CASSQREATNEKLFF. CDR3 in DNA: TGCGCCAGCAGCCAGCGGGAGGCAACTAATGAAAAACTGTTTTTT.

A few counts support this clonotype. The chain's CDR3 is CAISPQGGAETQYF. The CDR3 DNA is TGTGCCATCAGTCCCCAAGGGGGCGCAGAGACCCAGTACTTC. This chain connects TRBV10-3 to TRBJ2-5; TRBD1 matches at 7 bases. The J segment lost 4 bases and the V segment lost 5 bases, leaving 7 bases of the junction unmatched. CDR1 and CDR2 from the germline V gene are ENHRY and SYGVKD. The CDR3 loop spans 14 amino acids.

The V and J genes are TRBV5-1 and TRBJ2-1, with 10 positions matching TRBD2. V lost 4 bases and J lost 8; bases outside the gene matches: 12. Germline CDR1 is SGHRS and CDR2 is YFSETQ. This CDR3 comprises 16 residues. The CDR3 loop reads CASSPGGSGGADEQFF. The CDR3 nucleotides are TGCGCCAGCAGCCCCGGAGGCAGCGGGGGGGCCGATGAGCAGTTCTTC. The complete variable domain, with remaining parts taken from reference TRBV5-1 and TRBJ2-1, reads KAGVTQTPRYLIKTRGQQVTLSCSPISGHRSVSWYQQTPGQGLQFLFEYFSETQRNKGNFPGRFSGRQFSNSRSEMNVSTLELGDSALYLCASSPGGSGGADEQFFGPGTRLTVL.

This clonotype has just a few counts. In nucleotides, the CDR3 is TGCGGCATTCGGGGCACAGATACGCAGTATTTT. As protein: CGIRGTDTQYF. This rearrangement joins TRBV5-1 to TRBJ2-3; D call uncertain. The CDR3 is made up of 11 amino acids. Germline V gives CDR1 SGHRS, CDR2 YFSETQ.

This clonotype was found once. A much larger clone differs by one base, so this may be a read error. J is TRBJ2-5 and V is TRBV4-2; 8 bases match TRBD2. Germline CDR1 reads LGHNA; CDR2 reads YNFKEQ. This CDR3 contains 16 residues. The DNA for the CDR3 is TGTGCCAGCAGCCAAGATTGGTCGGCGGGGGGAGAGACCCGGTACTTC. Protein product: CASSQDWSAGGETRYF.

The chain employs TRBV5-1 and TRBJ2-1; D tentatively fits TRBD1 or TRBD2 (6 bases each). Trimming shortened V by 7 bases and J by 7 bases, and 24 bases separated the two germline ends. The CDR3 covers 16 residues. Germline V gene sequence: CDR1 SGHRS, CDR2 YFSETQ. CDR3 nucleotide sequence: TGCGCCAGCGGCCCACTAGGGGGGCAAGTTGAGAATGAGCAGTTCTTC. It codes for CASGPLGGQVENEQFF.

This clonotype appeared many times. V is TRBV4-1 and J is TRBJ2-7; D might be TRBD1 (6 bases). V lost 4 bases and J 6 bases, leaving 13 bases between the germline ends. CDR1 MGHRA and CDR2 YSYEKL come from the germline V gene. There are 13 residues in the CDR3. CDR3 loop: CASSLGQTSEQYF. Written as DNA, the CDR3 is TGCGCCAGCAGCCTAGGACAGACGAGCGAGCAGTACTTC.

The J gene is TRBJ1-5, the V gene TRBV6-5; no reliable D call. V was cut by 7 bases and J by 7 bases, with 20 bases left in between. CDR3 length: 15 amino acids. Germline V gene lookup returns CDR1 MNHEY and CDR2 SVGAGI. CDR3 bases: TGTGCCAGCAACGAGTGGGTGACGTCCGGGCAGCCCCAGCATTTT. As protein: CASNEWVTSGQPQHF.

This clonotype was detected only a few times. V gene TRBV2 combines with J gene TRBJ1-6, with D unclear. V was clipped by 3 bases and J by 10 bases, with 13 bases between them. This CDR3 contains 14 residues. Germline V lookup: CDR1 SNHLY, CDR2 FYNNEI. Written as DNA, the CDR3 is TGTGCCAGCAGTGAGTGGGAGGCGAAGTCACCCCTCCACTTT. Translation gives CASSEWEAKSPLHF.

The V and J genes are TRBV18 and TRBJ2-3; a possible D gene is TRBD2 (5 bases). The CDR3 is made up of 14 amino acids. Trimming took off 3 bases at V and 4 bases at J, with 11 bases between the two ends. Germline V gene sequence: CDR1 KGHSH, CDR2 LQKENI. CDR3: CASSPGLSSDTQYF. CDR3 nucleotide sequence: TGTGCCAGCTCACCCGGACTCTCCTCAGATACGCAGTATTTT.

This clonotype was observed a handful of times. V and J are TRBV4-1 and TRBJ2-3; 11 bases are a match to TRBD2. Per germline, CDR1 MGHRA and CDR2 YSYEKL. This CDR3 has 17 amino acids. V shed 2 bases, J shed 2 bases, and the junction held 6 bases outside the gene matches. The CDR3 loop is CASSQLTSGTITDTQYF. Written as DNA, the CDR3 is TGCGCCAGCAGCCAACTGACTAGCGGGACAATCACAGATACGCAGTATTTT.

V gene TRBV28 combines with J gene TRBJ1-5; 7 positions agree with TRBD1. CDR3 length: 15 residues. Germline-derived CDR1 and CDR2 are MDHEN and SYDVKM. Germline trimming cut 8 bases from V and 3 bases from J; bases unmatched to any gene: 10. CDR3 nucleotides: TGTGCCAGCCACCGGACAGGAGCAAACAATCAGCCCCAGCATTTT. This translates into CASHRTGANNQPQHF.

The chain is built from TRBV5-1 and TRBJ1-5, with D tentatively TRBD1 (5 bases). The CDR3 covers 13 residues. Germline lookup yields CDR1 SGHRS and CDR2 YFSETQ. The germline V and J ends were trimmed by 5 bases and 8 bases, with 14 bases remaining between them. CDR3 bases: TGCGCCAGCAGACTAGGGGAGGATGAGCCCCAGCATTTT. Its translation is CASRLGEDEPQHF.

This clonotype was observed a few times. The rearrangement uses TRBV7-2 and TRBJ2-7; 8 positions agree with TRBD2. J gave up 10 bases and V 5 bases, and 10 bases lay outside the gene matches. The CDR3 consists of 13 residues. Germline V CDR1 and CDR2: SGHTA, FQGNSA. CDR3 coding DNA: TGTGCCAGCAGCCCCCGGGAGGGGAGGAGCCAGTACTTC. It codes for CASSPREGRSQYF.

The CDR3 spells CASSHVGGGTDTQYF. The CDR3 DNA reads TGCGCCAGCAGCCACGTGGGCGGGGGCACAGATACGCAGTATTTT. The V call is TRBV5-1, the J call TRBJ2-3; D is perhaps TRBD2 (6 bases). Trimming shortened V by 4 bases and J by 1 base, and 13 bases separated the two germline ends. The CDR3 length is 15 residues. Germline CDR1 and CDR2: SGHRS and YFSETQ.

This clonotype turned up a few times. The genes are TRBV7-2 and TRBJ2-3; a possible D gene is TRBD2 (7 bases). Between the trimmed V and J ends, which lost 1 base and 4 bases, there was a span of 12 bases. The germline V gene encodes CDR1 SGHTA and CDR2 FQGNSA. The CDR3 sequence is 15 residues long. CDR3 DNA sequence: TGTGCCAGCAGCTTAGTGGGGGGGCAGCCAGATACGCAGTATTTT. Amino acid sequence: CASSLVGGQPDTQYF.

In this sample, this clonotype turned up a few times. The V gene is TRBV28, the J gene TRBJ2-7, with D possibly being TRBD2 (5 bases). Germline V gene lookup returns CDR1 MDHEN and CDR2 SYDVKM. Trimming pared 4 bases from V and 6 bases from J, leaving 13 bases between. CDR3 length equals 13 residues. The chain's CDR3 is CASSSDLGSEQYF. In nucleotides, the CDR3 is TGTGCCAGCAGTTCAGACCTGGGGAGCGAGCAGTACTTC.

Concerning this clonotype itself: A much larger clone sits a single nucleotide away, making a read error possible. CDR3 loop: CASGVGDKNSPLHF. CDR3 bases: TGTGCCAGCGGCGTAGGGGACAAGAATTCACCCCTCCACTTT. The chain combines TRBV9 with TRBJ1-6; perhaps TRBD1 as D (6 bases). The CDR3 length is 14 residues. Germline V gene lookup returns CDR1 SGDLS and CDR2 YYNGEE. The variable domain in full, completed from reference TRBV9 and TRBJ1-6, reads DSGVTQTPKHLITATGQRVTLRCSPRSGDLSVYWYQQSLDQGLQFLIQYYNGEERAKGNILERFSAQQFPDLHSELNLSSLELGDSALYFCASGVGDKNSPLHFGNGTRLTVT.

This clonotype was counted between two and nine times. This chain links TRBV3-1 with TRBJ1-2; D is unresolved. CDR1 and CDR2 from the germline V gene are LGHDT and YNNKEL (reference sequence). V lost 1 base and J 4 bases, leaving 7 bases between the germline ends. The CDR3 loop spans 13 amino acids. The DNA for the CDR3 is TGTGCCAGCAGCCAAGTCGGCACCTATGGCTACACCTTC. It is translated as CASSQVGTYGYTF.

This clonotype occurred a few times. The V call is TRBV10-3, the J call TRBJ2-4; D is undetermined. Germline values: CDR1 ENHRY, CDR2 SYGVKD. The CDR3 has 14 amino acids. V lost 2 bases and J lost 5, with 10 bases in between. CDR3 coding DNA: TGTGCCATCAGTGAGCAAGGCTTGGAAAACATTCAGTACTTC. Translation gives CAISEQGLENIQYF.

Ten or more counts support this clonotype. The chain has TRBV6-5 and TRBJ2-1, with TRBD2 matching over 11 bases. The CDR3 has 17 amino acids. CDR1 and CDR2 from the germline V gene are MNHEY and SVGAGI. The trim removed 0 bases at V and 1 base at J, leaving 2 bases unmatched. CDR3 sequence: CASSYSTSGESYNEQFF. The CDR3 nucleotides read TGTGCCAGCAGTTACTCGACTAGCGGGGAATCCTACAATGAGCAGTTCTTC.

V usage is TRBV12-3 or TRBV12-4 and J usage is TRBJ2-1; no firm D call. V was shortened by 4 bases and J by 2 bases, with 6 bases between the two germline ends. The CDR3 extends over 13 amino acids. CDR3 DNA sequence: TGTGCCAGCAGTTCCGAGACCTACAATGAGCAGTTCTTC. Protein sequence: CASSSETYNEQFF.

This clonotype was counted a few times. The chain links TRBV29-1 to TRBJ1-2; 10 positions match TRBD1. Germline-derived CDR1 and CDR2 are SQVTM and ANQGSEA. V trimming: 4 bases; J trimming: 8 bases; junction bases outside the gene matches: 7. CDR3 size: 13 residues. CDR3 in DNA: TGCAGCGTTGCGCGGGGGACAGGGGAAGGCTACACCTTC. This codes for CSVARGTGEGYTF.

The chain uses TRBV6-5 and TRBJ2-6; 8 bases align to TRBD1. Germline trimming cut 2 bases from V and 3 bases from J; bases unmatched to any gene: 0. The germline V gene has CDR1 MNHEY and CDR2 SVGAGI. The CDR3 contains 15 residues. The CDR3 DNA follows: TGTGCCAGCAGTTACGGACAGGGTGGGGCCAACGTCCTGACTTTC. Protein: CASSYGQGGANVLTF.

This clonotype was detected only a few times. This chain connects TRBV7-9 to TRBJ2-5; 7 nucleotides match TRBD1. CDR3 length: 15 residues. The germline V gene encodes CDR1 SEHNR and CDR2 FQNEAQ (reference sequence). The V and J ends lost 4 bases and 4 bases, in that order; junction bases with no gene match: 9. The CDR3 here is CASSSGTVKGETQYF. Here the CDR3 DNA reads TGTGCCAGCAGCTCCGGGACAGTGAAAGGAGAGACCCAGTACTTC.

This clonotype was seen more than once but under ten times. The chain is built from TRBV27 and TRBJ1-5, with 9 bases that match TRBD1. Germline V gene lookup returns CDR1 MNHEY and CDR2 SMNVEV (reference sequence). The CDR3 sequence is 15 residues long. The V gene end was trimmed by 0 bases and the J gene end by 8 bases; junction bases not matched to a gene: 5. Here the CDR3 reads CASSLSGTGTKPQHF. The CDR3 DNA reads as TGTGCCAGCAGTTTATCTGGGACAGGGACCAAGCCCCAGCATTTT.

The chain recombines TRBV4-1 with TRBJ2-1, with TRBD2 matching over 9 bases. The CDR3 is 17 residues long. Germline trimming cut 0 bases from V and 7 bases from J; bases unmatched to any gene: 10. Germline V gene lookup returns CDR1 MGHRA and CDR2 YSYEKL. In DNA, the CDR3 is TGCGCCAGCAGCCAAGAAAGGCGGGGGGGCCTCGGGAATGAGCAGTTCTTC. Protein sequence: CASSQERRGGLGNEQFF.

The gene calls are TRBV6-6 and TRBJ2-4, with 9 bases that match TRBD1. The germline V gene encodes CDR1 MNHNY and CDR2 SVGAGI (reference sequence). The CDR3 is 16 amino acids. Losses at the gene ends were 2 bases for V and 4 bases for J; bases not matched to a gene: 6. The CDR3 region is CASSYPRTGAKNIQYF. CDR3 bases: TGTGCCAGCAGTTACCCTAGGACAGGGGCGAAAAACATTCAGTACTTC.

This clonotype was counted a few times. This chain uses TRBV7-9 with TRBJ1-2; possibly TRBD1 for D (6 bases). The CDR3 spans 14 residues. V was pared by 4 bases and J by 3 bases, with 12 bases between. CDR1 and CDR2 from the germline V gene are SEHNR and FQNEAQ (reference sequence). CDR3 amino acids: CASSSPGADYGYTF. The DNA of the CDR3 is TGTGCCAGCAGCTCCCCAGGGGCAGACTATGGCTACACCTTC.

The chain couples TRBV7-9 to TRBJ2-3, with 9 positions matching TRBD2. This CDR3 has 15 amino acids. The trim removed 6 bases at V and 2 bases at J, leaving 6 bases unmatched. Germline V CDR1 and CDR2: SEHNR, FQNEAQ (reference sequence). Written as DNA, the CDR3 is TGTGCCAGCAGTACTACTAGCGGGTACACAGATACGCAGTATTTT. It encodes CASSTTSGYTDTQYF.

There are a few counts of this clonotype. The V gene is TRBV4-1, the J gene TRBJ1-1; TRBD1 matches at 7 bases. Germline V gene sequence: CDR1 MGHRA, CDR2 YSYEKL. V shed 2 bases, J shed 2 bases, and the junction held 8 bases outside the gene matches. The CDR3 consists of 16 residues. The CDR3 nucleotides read TGCGCCAGCAGCCAACCCCACAGGGGCAGAAACACTGAAGCTTTCTTT. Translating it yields CASSQPHRGRNTEAFF.